This note documents a single T cell receptor (beta chain) sequence. What it binds is not known. The CD4+ fraction was divided into a CD45RA+ naive subset and a CD45RA-negative memory subset. The sample comes from a study of shared clonotypes between healthy human individuals. Findings of the study overall: Naive CD4 clonotypes overlapped across a few donors at approximately 5.5%.

Here immunoSEQ multiplex PCR was the method, and the copy in TCRdb shows in-frame clones only, minus some. Here the sample spans about 1.5 million clones, 95% to 99% being singletons. This receptor was identified in a man younger than 45 in good health. The sequenced sample was naive CD4+ T cells sorted from blood. Indicated subset: CD45RA+ positively selected.

CDR3 bases: TGTGCCAGCAGCTTAAACAGGGGTCCTGGTGAGCAGTTCTTC. Translated: CASSLNRGPGEQFF. The rearrangement uses TRBV11-2 and TRBJ2-1; TRBD1 agrees at 7 bases. The CDR3 covers 14 residues. V trimming: 2 bases; J trimming: 9 bases; junction bases outside the gene matches: 7. Germline V lookup: CDR1 SGHAT, CDR2 FQNNGV.